Each of the 32 T cell receptor beta chains below was sequenced from the same sample in a study of CD8 T cells in ankylosing spondylitis. From the 5' RACE reads, TCRdb called clonotypes with MiXCR, one entry per CDR3 protein. The sample shows fewer than 130,000 distinct CDR3 sequences, around 24% of them seen only once. Sequencing was carried out using synovial fluid, either unsorted or a sorted T cell fraction (not recorded which). The receptor set was obtained from a male donor with ankylosing spondylitis.

The sample holds a few counts of this clonotype. The chain uses TRBV7-9 and TRBJ2-1; D is ambiguous. Germline CDR1 reads SEHNR; CDR2 reads FQNEAQ (reference sequence). The V and J ends lost 5 bases and 10 bases respectively, with 18 bases between them. The CDR3 is 14 residues long. CDR3 coding DNA: TGTGCCAGCAGCCTCCTCGGTATTTCGGACGAGCAGTTCTTC. Its protein product is CASSLLGISDEQFF.

The rearrangement links TRBV12-3 or TRBV12-4 to TRBJ2-3; the match to TRBD2 covers 9 bases. With 5 bases clipped from V and 4 bases from J, the junction kept 16 bases outside the gene matches. CDR3 size: 18 residues. The DNA for the CDR3 is TGTGCCAGCAGTCCTGAGGCTAGCGGGGTGAAGGGCTCAGATACGCAGTATTTT. Protein product: CASSPEASGVKGSDTQYF.

This chain's CDR3 is CASSTQRGSYEQYF. CDR3 nucleotide sequence: TGTGCCAGCAGCACACAAAGGGGTTCCTACGAGCAGTACTTC. The chain carries TRBV7-2 and TRBJ2-7; a possible D gene is TRBD1 (5 bases). CDR3 length equals 14 residues. In germline, CDR1 is SGHTA, CDR2 FQGNSA. Trimming shortened V by 5 bases and J by 1 base, and 12 bases separated the two germline ends.

The CDR3 sequence: CASSMDAGPYQPQHF. In DNA, the CDR3 is TGTGCCAGTAGTATGGACGCAGGGCCGTATCAGCCCCAGCATTTT. J is TRBJ1-5 and V is TRBV19; tentatively, D is TRBD1 (5 bases). V was cut by 3 bases and J by 5 bases, with 14 bases left in between. Germline V CDR1 and CDR2: LNHDA, SQIVND (reference sequence). The CDR3 covers 15 residues.

This rearrangement joins TRBV29-1 to TRBJ2-6; D unresolved. The CDR3 covers 13 residues. V lost 5 bases and J lost 0, with 5 bases in between. Germline CDR1 SQVTM, CDR2 ANQGSEA. CDR3 amino acids: CSVKYSGANVLTF. The CDR3 coding sequence is TGCAGCGTTAAGTACTCTGGGGCCAACGTCCTGACTTTC.

Concerning this clonotype itself: It may be a read error: a sequence one base away is much more abundant. CDR3 in amino acids: CANSAASTGGGELFF. DNA for the CDR3: TGTGCCAACAGCGCTGCCTCGACGGGGGGCGGGGAGCTGTTTTTT. J is TRBJ2-2 and V is TRBV7-7; TRBD2 aligns across 7 bases. Looked up from germline, CDR1 is SSHAT and CDR2 is FNYEAQ (reference sequence). The CDR3 sequence is 15 residues long.

The V gene is TRBV7-8, the J gene TRBJ2-7; D ambiguous. Germline V CDR1 and CDR2: SGHVS, FQNEAQ. This CDR3 has 14 amino acids. Deletions cut 4 bases from V and 3 bases from J, with 13 bases between. The CDR3 sequence: CASSSDVQSYEQYF. As DNA, the CDR3 is TGTGCCAGCAGCTCAGACGTACAGAGCTACGAGCAGTACTTC.

The rearrangement joins TRBV2 to TRBJ2-7; D gene uncertain. This CDR3 comprises 15 residues. CDR1 and CDR2 from the germline V gene are SNHLY and FYNNEI. V lost 1 base and J 0 bases, leaving 10 bases between the germline ends. The CDR3 reads CASSEGRSYSYEQYF. The CDR3 DNA reads TGTGCCAGCAGTGAAGGGCGGTCCTACTCCTACGAGCAGTACTTC.

This clonotype occurred a few times. This chain links TRBV3-1 with TRBJ2-1, with D perhaps matching TRBD2 (6 bases). The V gene lost 4 bases and the J gene lost 2 bases, with 15 bases spanning the gap. The CDR3 is made up of 16 amino acids. Germline V gene data show CDR1 as LGHDT and CDR2 as YNNKEL (reference sequence). CDR3 DNA sequence: TGTGCCAGCAGCCGACCTAGCGTTCCTCCCTACAATGAGCAGTTCTTC. Its translation is CASSRPSVPPYNEQFF.

The chain has TRBV6-1 and TRBJ2-2; a weak D match, TRBD2 (5 bases). The ends were cut back, 8 bases at V and 6 bases at J, with 22 bases in the middle. This CDR3 has 16 residues. Germline V gene lookup returns CDR1 MNHNS and CDR2 SASEGT. CDR3 protein: CASLGRRAMGAGELFF. In DNA, the CDR3 is TGTGCCAGCCTGGGCCGGCGGGCGATGGGTGCCGGGGAGCTGTTTTTT.

The table lists this clonotype with a few counts. This chain joins TRBV11-3 and TRBJ2-1; weak D call: TRBD2 (7 bases). Germline V CDR1 and CDR2: SGHNT, YENEEA. V was shortened by 5 bases and J by 7 bases, with 18 bases between the two germline ends. The CDR3 totals 15 residues. CDR3 in amino acids: CASSPRGEGLNEQFF. The CDR3 DNA is TGTGCCAGCAGCCCTAGGGGGGAGGGCCTGAATGAGCAGTTCTTC.

This clonotype has just a few counts. V gene TRBV3-1 combines with J gene TRBJ2-5; D remains unclear. The CDR3 is 11 amino acids. V dropped 2 bases and J dropped 9 bases, with 7 bases sitting between them. Germline lookup yields CDR1 LGHDT and CDR2 YNNKEL (reference sequence). This chain's CDR3 is CASSQLKAQYF. The CDR3 DNA reads as TGTGCCAGCAGCCAATTAAAAGCCCAGTACTTC.

This clonotype was seen more than once but under ten times. The CDR3 region is CASAGGAGLTDTQYF. CDR3 coding DNA: TGCGCCAGCGCTGGAGGAGCGGGACTTACAGATACGCAGTATTTT. V is TRBV5-1 and J is TRBJ2-3; 7 nucleotides match TRBD2. The germline gives CDR1 SGHRS, CDR2 YFSETQ. This CDR3 spans 15 amino acids. V was clipped by 7 bases and J by 3 bases; unmatched bases: 11.

This clonotype appeared many times. The gene calls are TRBV7-2 and TRBJ2-1; 8 nucleotides agree with TRBD2. Germline V gene lookup returns CDR1 SGHTA and CDR2 FQGNSA. The V gene end was trimmed by 7 bases and the J gene end by 0 bases; junction bases not matched to a gene: 5. CDR3 size: 15 residues. Written as DNA, the CDR3 is TGTGCCAGCAAAATAGCGGGGACCTCCTACAATGAGCAGTTCTTC. It translates to CASKIAGTSYNEQFF.

This clonotype showed up just a few times. This chain links TRBV4-2 with TRBJ2-3, with 7 positions matching TRBD2. Germline V lookup: CDR1 LGHNA, CDR2 YNFKEQ. J lost 3 bases, V lost 1 base, and 4 bases had no gene match. CDR3 length equals 15 residues. The DNA of the CDR3 is TGTGCCAGCAGCCAAGTAGCGGGCGAAACAGATACGCAGTATTTT. Its translation is CASSQVAGETDTQYF.

CDR3 protein: CASSPGLAGYYEQYV. CDR3 bases: TGTGCCAGCAGTCCTGGACTAGCGGGATACTACGAGCAGTACGTC. The V gene is TRBV12-3 or TRBV12-4, the J gene TRBJ2-7; 12 nucleotides line up with TRBD2. Unmatched junction bases numbered 5, after V lost 5 bases and J lost 3 bases. The CDR3 contains 15 residues.

The chain recombines TRBV2 with TRBJ1-6; D is perhaps TRBD1 (6 bases). The V and J ends lost 6 bases and 13 bases respectively, with 19 bases between them. In germline, CDR1 is SNHLY, CDR2 FYNNEI. The CDR3 covers 14 residues. Written as DNA, the CDR3 is TGTGCCAGCAGGGTGACAGGCTCCTTATCGCCCCTCCACTTT. This translates into CASRVTGSLSPLHF.

V gene TRBV24-1 combines with J gene TRBJ2-4, with 7 nucleotides matching TRBD1. In germline, CDR1 is KGHDR, CDR2 SFDVKD. The CDR3 runs 17 residues. Germline trimming cut 0 bases from V and 3 bases from J; bases unmatched to any gene: 7. CDR3 sequence reads: CATSDLKGAQDKNIQYF. The CDR3 region has the DNA TGTGCCACCAGTGATTTGAAGGGGGCTCAGGACAAAAACATTCAGTACTTC.

This clonotype was recorded many times. The chain has TRBV20-1 and TRBJ1-6, with 7 bases identical to TRBD1. The CDR3 has 14 residues. J gave up 4 bases and V 3 bases, and 3 bases lay outside the gene matches. The germline gives CDR1 DFQATT, CDR2 SNEGSKA (reference sequence). CDR3 DNA: TGCAGTGCTAGCATGGGACAGTATAATTCACCCCTCCACTTT. This gives the protein CSASMGQYNSPLHF.

This clonotype was observed a handful of times. The chain joins TRBV21-1 to TRBJ2-7; the DNA was not compared with TRBD2, the D call given in the table. TRBV21-1 is tagged as a pseudogene. The CDR3 has 16 residues. CDR3 protein: CASSKVGARLANEQYV. The CDR3 nucleotides are TGTGCCAGCAGCAAAGTTGGGGCCCGACTAGCTAACGAGCAGTACGTC.

The rearrangement joins TRBV20-1 to TRBJ2-2; 7 bases agree with TRBD2. The CDR3 has 13 amino acids. Germline V gives CDR1 DFQATT, CDR2 SNEGSKA (reference sequence). The ends lost 5 bases at V and 6 bases at J; junction bases unmatched: 6. CDR3 bases: TGCAGTGCTGGGGGGGAGTGGGCCGGGGAGCTGTTTTTT. Protein product: CSAGGEWAGELFF.

This chain links TRBV6-5 with TRBJ1-3, with 7 bases that match TRBD1. Germline CDR1 and CDR2: MNHEY and SVGAGI. The ends lost 6 bases at V and 3 bases at J; junction bases unmatched: 11. The CDR3 runs to 16 residues. CDR3 protein: CASSSLRTGFGNTIYF. For the CDR3, the DNA is TGTGCCAGCAGCTCACTGAGGACAGGCTTTGGAAACACCATATATTTT.

The chain carries TRBV20-1 and TRBJ1-1; 8 positions agree with TRBD1. Germline loops: CDR1 DFQATT, CDR2 SNEGSKA (reference sequence). This CDR3 region has 13 residues. J was trimmed by 1 base and V by 4 bases; bases with no gene match: 2. DNA of the CDR3: TGCAGTGCTATCAGGGGGCAGAACACTGAAGCTTTCTTT. Its protein product is CSAIRGQNTEAFF.

This clonotype showed up many times. V and J are TRBV3-1 and TRBJ2-1; 10 bases map to TRBD2. CDR3 size: 15 residues. The germline V gene encodes CDR1 LGHDT and CDR2 YNNKEL (reference sequence). V was pared by 1 base and J by 10 bases, with 7 bases of the junction left unmatched. CDR3 region: CASSQGTSGPKEQFF. DNA of the CDR3: TGTGCCAGCAGCCAAGGGACTAGCGGTCCGAAGGAGCAGTTCTTC.

This clonotype has only a few counts. This chain connects TRBV5-1 to TRBJ2-6, with D possibly matching TRBD1 (6 bases). Per germline, CDR1 SGHRS and CDR2 YFSETQ. V was clipped by 0 bases and J by 0 bases, with 13 bases between them. CDR3 length equals 18 residues. The CDR3 DNA is TGCGCCAGCAGCTTGGACGGACAGCCAGACTCTGGGGCCAACGTCCTGACTTTC. As protein: CASSLDGQPDSGANVLTF.

This clonotype occurred a few times. V usage is TRBV28 and J usage is TRBJ1-6, with 11 bases aligning to TRBD1. V lost 11 bases to trimming and J lost 6 bases; unmatched junction nucleotides: 6. From germline, CDR1 is MDHEN and CDR2 SYDVKM. This CDR3 has 14 amino acids. This chain's CDR3 is CAGGDRGFNSPLHF. In nucleotides, the CDR3 is TGTGCCGGGGGGGACAGGGGGTTTAATTCACCCCTCCACTTT. Full variable domain (missing parts from reference TRBV28 and TRBJ1-6): DVKVTQSSRYLVKRTGEKVFLECVQDMDHENMFWYRQDPGLGLRLIYFSYDVKMKEKGDIPEGYSVSREKKERFSLILESASTNQTSMYLCAGGDRGFNSPLHFGNGTRLTVT.

This chain uses TRBV20-1 with TRBJ1-6; 7 bases align to TRBD1. Germline V gives CDR1 DFQATT, CDR2 SNEGSKA (reference sequence). Losses at the gene ends were 0 bases for V and 8 bases for J; bases not matched to a gene: 7. The CDR3 consists of 15 residues. The CDR3 DNA is TGCAGTGCTAGAGACGCACGGACAGGTTATTCACCCCTCCACTTT. Residues: CSARDARTGYSPLHF.

The chain carries TRBV3-1 and TRBJ2-5; 16 bases map to TRBD2. V dropped 7 bases and J dropped 1; count of bases not matched to a gene: 12. Germline loops: CDR1 LGHDT, CDR2 YNNKEL (reference sequence). The length of the CDR3 is 19 residues. In nucleotides, the CDR3 is TGTGCCAGCACCAAAGCAGGGACTAGCGGGAGGGGGGGCCAAGAGACCCAGTACTTC. Residues: CASTKAGTSGRGGQETQYF.

This sequence joins TRBV10-3 and TRBJ2-5; TRBD1 aligns across 8 bases. The V gene's germline CDR1 is ENHRY and CDR2 SYGVKD. J gave up 4 bases and V 4 bases, and 11 bases lay outside the gene matches. The CDR3 consists of 16 residues. CDR3 DNA: TGTGCCATCAGTGGGTCCCCATCTGACAGGGGAGAGACCCAGTACTTC. Translation: CAISGSPSDRGETQYF.

This clonotype was observed many times. The chain is built from TRBV7-8 and TRBJ2-2; D not certain. Germline CDR1 SGHVS, CDR2 FQNEAQ. The CDR3 has 15 amino acids. The ends were cut back, 3 bases at V and 0 bases at J, with 8 bases in the middle. CDR3 nucleotides: TGTGCCAGCAGCTTTTTGCCGACGAACACCGGGGAGCTGTTTTTT. This sequence encodes CASSFLPTNTGELFF.

The V call is TRBV29-1, the J call TRBJ2-3, with D unresolved. In germline, CDR1 is SQVTM, CDR2 ANQGSEA. Trimming pared 4 bases from V and 1 base from J, leaving 3 bases between. The CDR3 covers 11 residues. The CDR3 loop is CSVGGTDTQYF. CDR3 coding DNA: TGCAGCGTTGGCGGCACAGATACGCAGTATTTT.

This clonotype was seen more than once but under ten times. V and J are TRBV10-2 and TRBJ2-7; 8 bases match TRBD1. CDR3 length: 16 residues. From germline, CDR1 is WSHSY and CDR2 SAAADI. The junction had 13 bases not matched to a gene; V was cut back by 0 bases and J by 9 bases. The CDR3 DNA reads TGCGCCAGCAGTGAGTCGCGGCTCGGACAGGGTGAGGGGCAGTACGTC. Amino acids: CASSESRLGQGEGQYV.